Detailed here is one T cell receptor beta chain. Libraries were prepared by immunoSEQ multiplex PCR; TCRdb keeps only in-frame clonotypes and omits some of them. The sample gives about 260,000 clones, 70% to 90% of which show up once; 0.7% is in the top ten. This specimen comes from a study of blood T cell repertoires in COVID-19. Overall study context: Researchers got acute and convalescent COVID-19 samples from the United States, Italy and Spain. Sources were T cells, B-cell-depleted T cells, or PBMCs; the material itself was cDNA or gDNA.

Germline lookup yields CDR1 SGHDT and CDR2 YYEEEE. V dropped 4 bases and J dropped 3; count of bases not matched to a gene: 12. The length of the CDR3 is 17 residues. The sequence was collected from a human donor in a cohort sampled during active COVID-19. The chain combines TRBV5-6 with TRBJ2-2; 7 nucleotides agree with TRBD2. The sample comprised peripheral blood. CDR3 sequence (DNA): TGTGCCAGCAGCCCCCTCGGGGGGAGGGAGGACACCGGGGAGCTGTTTTTT. It encodes CASSPLGGREDTGELFF.